A single sample is the source of the 22 T cell receptor beta chains below, sequenced in a study of T cells after yellow fever vaccination (dated by TCRdb to the late 2010s). Sample treatment or condition, as interpreted from the label and publication: live attenuated yellow fever vaccine strain. Receptor libraries were prepared by 5' RACE. Sequencing relied on an Illumina HiSeq 2500. The raw public data were reprocessed by TCRdb itself: fastp quality trimming at Q25, MiXCR clonotype calling, in-frame beta chains only. Under each unique CDR3 protein, matching rows form one entry showing the most common genes and DNA. A total of more than 35,000 distinct CDR3 sequences appear in this sample, 6.8% of them only once. The ten largest make up 14% to 15% of the sample. The input for sequencing was CD8+ T cells not binding an NS4B(214-222) dextramer, sorted from PBMCs, taken 45 days after the yellow fever booster vaccination. Read against the paper, the sample's cell subset or site label means: NS4B epitope dextramer-negative CD8 T cells. The receptors were sampled from a young man who received the YFV17D yellow fever vaccine.

This clonotype was observed at least ten times. V usage is TRBV12-3 or TRBV12-4 and J usage is TRBJ2-3; D not certain. Trimming took 1 base from V and 4 from J, leaving 6 bases between them. This CDR3 region has 13 residues. The CDR3: CASSLGYADTQYF. CDR3 DNA sequence: TGTGCCAGCAGTTTAGGGTATGCAGATACGCAGTATTTT.

Many counts were recorded for this clonotype. The genes are TRBV29-1 and TRBJ2-3, with TRBD2 identical over 9 bases. Trimming at V came to 8 bases and at J to 3 bases, leaving 9 bases not matched to a gene. The length of the CDR3 is 14 residues. Germline CDR1 is SQVTM and CDR2 is ANQGSEA. CDR3 nucleotides: TGCAGCCTGCTCGGGGCGGGGGGGACAGATACGCAGTATTTT. Translated: CSLLGAGGTDTQYF.

This clonotype was seen repeatedly, ten times or more. DNA of the CDR3: TGTGCCAGCAGTCTCACTACCTTCCAAGAGACCCAGTACTTC. Its translation is CASSLTTFQETQYF. The J gene is TRBJ2-5, the V gene TRBV12-3 or TRBV12-4; D is ambiguous. Trimming removed 5 bases at V and 1 base at J, with 11 bases between. This CDR3 comprises 14 residues.

This clonotype was observed many times. The V gene is TRBV27, the J gene TRBJ2-1, with D unclear. CDR1 and CDR2 (germline): MNHEY, SMNVEV (reference sequence). V was shortened by 3 bases and J by 1 base, with 7 bases between the two germline ends. CDR3 size: 14 residues. The CDR3 loop is CASSLDPSYNEQFF. As DNA, the CDR3 is TGTGCCAGCAGTTTGGACCCATCCTACAATGAGCAGTTCTTC.

This clonotype was counted ten times or more. The rearrangement joins TRBV10-2 to TRBJ2-2; 11 positions match TRBD2. V lost 0 bases to trimming and J lost 1 base; unmatched junction nucleotides: 4. This CDR3 contains 18 residues. Germline V lookup: CDR1 WSHSY, CDR2 SAAADI. DNA for the CDR3: TGCGCCAGCAGTGAGTCGGTAGCGGGAGGGGAGAACACCGGGGAGCTGTTTTTT. This gives the protein CASSESVAGGENTGELFF.

This clonotype has a count of ten or more. The gene calls are TRBV5-5 and TRBJ2-3; 9 bases fit TRBD2. CDR3 length equals 15 residues. The germline V gene has CDR1 SGHKS and CDR2 YYEKEE (reference sequence). V was clipped by 4 bases and J by 1 base; unmatched bases: 4. The CDR3 loop is CASSGGLAGTDTQYF. CDR3 DNA: TGTGCCAGCAGCGGGGGACTAGCAGGCACAGATACGCAGTATTTT.

This clonotype has a count of ten or more. The chain combines TRBV9 with TRBJ2-2; D remains unclear. This CDR3 has 12 residues. V lost 6 bases and J lost 5, with 8 bases in between. CDR1 is SGDLS, CDR2 YYNGEE, per germline. The CDR3 DNA is TGTGCCAGCACCGCCGGGACCGGGGAGCTGTTTTTT. Protein: CASTAGTGELFF. The whole variable domain, filled in from reference TRBV9 and TRBJ2-2, reads DSGVTQTPKHLITATGQRVTLRCSPRSGDLSVYWYQQSLDQGLQFLIQYYNGEERAKGNILERFSAQQFPDLHSELNLSSLELGDSALYFCASTAGTGELFFGEGSRLTVL.

This clonotype was picked up many times. The CDR3 loop is CASSQVWENTGELFF. Here the CDR3 DNA reads TGCGCCAGCAGCCAAGTGTGGGAGAACACCGGGGAGCTGTTTTTT. The chain combines TRBV4-3 with TRBJ2-2; unclear D gene. CDR1 is LGHNA, CDR2 YSLEER, per germline. The CDR3 has 15 amino acids. The ends were cut back, 1 base at V and 1 base at J, with 7 bases in the middle.

This clonotype was found many times. V usage is TRBV6-2 or TRBV6-3 and J usage is TRBJ2-3; TRBD1 might be the D (6 bases). V was shortened by 4 bases and J by 11 bases, with 13 bases between the two germline ends. The CDR3 runs to 12 residues. Germline lookup yields CDR1 MNHEY and CDR2 SVGEGT. The chain's CDR3 is CASSFPGVGQYF. The CDR3 DNA sequence: TGTGCCAGCAGTTTTCCAGGGGTTGGGCAGTATTTT.

This clonotype was seen at least ten times. The chain links TRBV6-5 to TRBJ2-7; no reliable D call. The CDR3 length is 16 residues. The V end was cut by 2 bases, the J end by 1 base, with 15 bases between. From germline, CDR1 is MNHEY and CDR2 SVGAGI. The CDR3 DNA sequence: TGTGCCAGCAGTTACCACTTGTTGGCAGAATCCTACGAGCAGTACTTC. Translated, it gives CASSYHLLAESYEQYF.

This clonotype was detected many times. V and J are TRBV3-1 and TRBJ2-4; tentatively, D is TRBD1 (6 bases). This CDR3 is built from 12 residues. V shed 0 bases and J shed 10 bases, with 7 bases lying between them. Germline-derived CDR1 and CDR2 are LGHDT and YNNKEL (reference sequence). CDR3 nucleotides: TGTGCCAGCAGCCAAGAGGGGGCTATTCAGTACTTC. Protein product: CASSQEGAIQYF. Drawing the rest from reference TRBV3-1 and TRBJ2-4, the complete variable domain is DTAVSQTPKYLVTQMGNDKSIKCEQNLGHDTMYWYKQDSKKFLKIMFSYNNKELIINETVPNRFSPKSPDKAHLNLHINSLELGDSAVYFCASSQEGAIQYFGAGTRLSVL.

This clonotype was observed many times. The rearrangement joins TRBV10-3 to TRBJ2-7; 8 nucleotides match TRBD2. The CDR3 is made up of 14 amino acids. Unmatched junction bases numbered 4, after V lost 3 bases and J lost 3 bases. Germline CDR1 and CDR2: ENHRY and SYGVKD. The chain's CDR3 is CAISDAGLGYEQYF. The DNA for the CDR3 is TGTGCCATCAGTGACGCGGGACTAGGCTACGAGCAGTACTTC.

This clonotype was counted at least ten times. The chain employs TRBV10-3 and TRBJ2-7; 12 nucleotides line up with TRBD2. Germline CDR1 reads ENHRY; CDR2 reads SYGVKD. Unmatched junction bases numbered 11, after V lost 5 bases and J lost 6 bases. The CDR3 has 16 amino acids. For the CDR3, the DNA is TGTGCCATCAGTCCACTAGCGGGAGGTCCGGAAGGCGAGCAGTACTTC. Translated, it gives CAISPLAGGPEGEQYF.

The genes are TRBV25-1 and TRBJ2-2, with a tentative D call TRBD1 (6 bases). Germline CDR1 and CDR2: MGHDK and SYGVNS. The V and J ends lost 1 base and 7 bases respectively, with 13 bases between them. The CDR3 totals 15 residues. The DNA of the CDR3 is TGTGCCAGCAGTGAATCCGCAGGGGTGGGCGGGGAGCTGTTTTTT. It encodes CASSESAGVGGELFF.

This clonotype has a count of ten or more. The chain joins TRBV7-2 to TRBJ1-6; TRBD1 might be the D (6 bases). Trimming shortened V by 5 bases and J by 1 base, and 12 bases separated the two germline ends. This CDR3 has 16 residues. Germline loops: CDR1 SGHTA, CDR2 FQGNSA. The CDR3 region has the DNA TGTGCCAGCAGCGCCATTGGACAGTCCTATAATTCACCCCTCCACTTT. It specifies CASSAIGQSYNSPLHF.

This clonotype appeared many times. As DNA, the CDR3 is TGCGCCAGCAGCCCAACCGGGACAGGGGATGGCTACACCTTC. Translated: CASSPTGTGDGYTF. The gene calls are TRBV5-1 and TRBJ1-2, with 10 bases aligning to TRBD1. Looked up from germline, CDR1 is SGHRS and CDR2 is YFSETQ. The CDR3 has 14 residues. V lost 4 bases and J lost 6; bases outside the gene matches: 6.

This clonotype appeared a few times. The chain has TRBV12-3 or TRBV12-4 and TRBJ2-7; 9 nucleotides align to TRBD2. With V trimmed by 1 base and J by 5 bases, 3 bases remained unmatched. The CDR3 spans 14 residues. DNA of the CDR3: TGTGCCAGCAGTTTAGTAGCGGGAGACAACGAGCAGTACTTC. Its translation is CASSLVAGDNEQYF.

This clonotype appeared a few times. The chain links TRBV11-1 to TRBJ1-4; 10 bases line up with TRBD1. The germline V gene encodes CDR1 SGHAT and CDR2 FQDESV (reference sequence). The CDR3 is made up of 21 amino acids. The trim removed 5 bases at V and 4 bases at J, leaving 22 bases unmatched. CDR3 sequence: CASSTSYKAGTGVVDNEKLFF. The CDR3 DNA sequence: TGTGCCAGCAGCACTTCTTATAAGGCCGGGACAGGGGTGGTGGATAATGAAAAACTGTTTTTT.

This clonotype showed up just once. This chain joins TRBV5-1 and TRBJ2-1; TRBD2 matches 13 bases. J was trimmed by 10 bases and V by 2 bases; bases with no gene match: 6. Germline V CDR1 and CDR2: SGHRS, YFSETQ. The CDR3 sequence is 15 residues long. The CDR3 sequence is CASSFGTSGKKEQFF. The CDR3 coding sequence is TGCGCCAGCAGCTTCGGGACTAGCGGGAAAAAAGAGCAGTTCTTC.

Many counts were recorded for this clonotype. This chain uses TRBV7-9 with TRBJ2-7; 7 positions agree with TRBD1. This CDR3 spans 14 amino acids. V shed 5 bases and J 2 bases; nucleotides not matched to a gene: 6. The germline CDR1 and CDR2 sequences are SEHNR and FQNEAQ (reference sequence). CDR3 amino acids: CASSQRTGAYEQYF. DNA of the CDR3: TGTGCCAGCAGCCAACGGACAGGTGCCTACGAGCAGTACTTC.

About this clonotype: A much larger clone lies a single base off, so this may be a read error. The chain recombines TRBV7-6 with TRBJ2-7; 9 bases are a match to TRBD2. The CDR3 is 13 amino acids. CDR1 is SGHVS and CDR2 is FNYEAQ in the germline V gene. With 7 bases clipped from V and 4 bases from J, the junction kept 5 bases outside the gene matches. CDR3 in DNA: TGTGCCAGCATCTTTGGACTAGCGTACGAGCAGTACTTC. It specifies CASIFGLAYEQYF.

This chain joins TRBV7-6 and TRBJ2-7; D tentatively fits TRBD1 or TRBD2 (5 bases each). The germline CDR1 and CDR2 sequences are SGHVS and FNYEAQ. Trimming pared 2 bases from V and 3 bases from J, leaving 11 bases between. The CDR3 is 14 amino acids. The CDR3 loop is CASSLRAGSYEQYF. Here the CDR3 DNA reads TGTGCCAGCAGCTTACGGGCAGGGAGCTACGAGCAGTACTTC.